One and the same sample provided the 25 T cell receptor beta chains below, sequenced in a study of regulatory T cells in long-lasting Graves disease. The time point was: newly diagnosed GD, antithyroid drugs for less than 3 months. PBMCs provided the RNA from which the TCR library was made. TCR beta libraries were built with iRepertoire HTBI primers and Arm-PCR of CDR3 regions. TCRdb re-derived calls from the multiplex PCR reads in MiXCR, one entry per CDR3 protein. The repertoire has 350,000 to 500,000 distinct CDR3 sequences, around 13% of them found once; the top ten carry 17%. This same sample was also taken into another study, of T cells in Graves' hyperthyroidism and ophthalmopathy.

The sequenced sample was peripheral blood mononuclear cells (PBMCs), obtained at new diagnosis, from a patient treated with antithyroid drugs. The receptors here all came from a woman aged 50 to 60 with Graves disease.

This clonotype appeared many times. The rearrangement uses TRBV10-3 and TRBJ2-3; tentatively, D is TRBD1 (6 bases). This CDR3 region has 15 residues. Germline CDR1 ENHRY, CDR2 SYGVKD. Trimming removed 6 bases at V and 3 bases at J, with 16 bases between. The CDR3 nucleotides read TGTGCCATCAGGGATAACAGGGAATCGACAGATACGCAGTATTTT. This translates into CAIRDNRESTDTQYF.

This rearrangement joins TRBV6-6 to TRBJ1-3; D perhaps matches TRBD1 (5 bases). The germline V gene encodes CDR1 MNHNY and CDR2 SVGAGI (reference sequence). Between the trimmed V and J ends, which lost 0 bases and 0 bases, there was a span of 9 bases. CDR3 length: 16 residues. The CDR3 region has the DNA TGTGCCAGCAGTTACTCGGGGCCTAGCTCTGGAAACACCATATATTTT. Its protein is CASSYSGPSSGNTIYF.

This clonotype has ten or more counts. This sequence joins TRBV12-3 or TRBV12-4 and TRBJ2-1; D call uncertain. Deletions cut 0 bases from V and 4 bases from J, with 7 bases between. This CDR3 has 14 residues. This CDR3 reads CASSLAGLYNEQFF. In nucleotides, the CDR3 is TGTGCCAGCAGTTTAGCGGGGTTGTACAATGAGCAGTTCTTC.

This clonotype occurred many times. This chain connects TRBV10-1 to TRBJ1-5; D gene unclear. This CDR3 has 13 residues. V lost 0 bases to trimming and J lost 7 bases, with 7 bases between them. Looked up from germline, CDR1 is WNHNN and CDR2 is SYGVQD (reference sequence). In nucleotides, the CDR3 is TGCGCCAGCAGTGAGTCGAGCGGACAGCCCCAGCATTTT. Amino acids: CASSESSGQPQHF.

This clonotype was seen only a few times. The chain has TRBV6-1 and TRBJ1-1; a possible D gene is TRBD1 (6 bases). The CDR3 has 13 amino acids. Trimming took off 8 bases at V and 3 bases at J, with 13 bases between the two ends. Germline loops: CDR1 MNHNS, CDR2 SASEGT. Written as DNA, the CDR3 is TGTGCCAGCTCGGGACAATTATACACTGAAGCTTTCTTT. Its translation: CASSGQLYTEAFF.

In this sample, this clonotype turned up many times. The chain links TRBV4-1 to TRBJ2-7, with D hard to call. Between the trimmed V and J ends, which lost 1 base and 3 bases, there was a span of 10 bases. From germline, CDR1 is MGHRA and CDR2 YSYEKL. The CDR3 totals 14 residues. CDR3 nucleotide sequence: TGCGCCAGCAGCCAAGGGCAGAAAGACTACGAGCAGTACTTC. The encoded protein is CASSQGQKDYEQYF.

This clonotype was observed at least ten times. This chain links TRBV12-3 or TRBV12-4 with TRBJ1-5, with unresolved D. V was cut by 3 bases and J by 3 bases, with 9 bases left in between. CDR3 size: 14 residues. CDR3 DNA: TGTGCCAGCAGTTTGAACCTACCCAATCAGCCCCAGCATTTT. Protein: CASSLNLPNQPQHF.

This clonotype came up many times. The CDR3 region is CASSLVPSGGHLGDTQYF. The DNA of the CDR3 is TGCGCCAGCAGCTTGGTACCTAGTGGAGGGCACCTCGGGGATACGCAGTATTTT. The V gene is TRBV5-1, the J gene TRBJ2-3; tentative D call: TRBD2 (6 bases). The CDR3 length is 18 residues. V was shortened by 0 bases and J by 6 bases, with 23 bases between the two germline ends. Looked up from germline, CDR1 is SGHRS and CDR2 is YFSETQ.

At least ten counts were recorded for this clonotype. The genes are TRBV5-1 and TRBJ1-1; 10 bases agree with TRBD1. The V and J ends lost 4 bases and 3 bases, in that order; junction bases with no gene match: 9. The V gene's germline CDR1 is SGHRS and CDR2 YFSETQ. The CDR3 runs to 16 residues. The chain's CDR3 is CASSVGQGGLDTEAFF. DNA of the CDR3: TGCGCCAGCAGCGTTGGACAGGGGGGCTTGGACACTGAAGCTTTCTTT.

This clonotype has more than one count but fewer than ten. The CDR3 does not end in the conserved phenylalanine or tryptophan, so this is likely a read error. The chain is built from TRBV7-8 and TRBJ2-7; a weak D match, TRBD2 (6 bases). Germline CDR1 is SGHVS and CDR2 is FQNEAQ. Between the trimmed V and J ends, which lost 5 bases and 2 bases, there was a span of 10 bases. The length of the CDR3 is 13 residues. CDR3 amino acids: CASSLRLAYEQYY. The CDR3 DNA reads TGTGCCAGCAGCCTCCGACTAGCCTACGAGCAGTACTAC.

There are many counts of this clonotype. A junction boundary mismatches the germline segment, possibly from a read error. J is TRBJ1-2 and V is TRBV19, with 7 bases fitting TRBD1. The CDR3 length is 13 residues. Per germline, CDR1 LNHDA and CDR2 SQIVND (reference sequence). The CDR3 loop reads CASSRDSNYGYTF. DNA of the CDR3: TGCGCCAGCAGTCGGGACAGTAACTATGGCTACACCTTC. Filled out from reference TRBV19 and TRBJ1-2, the complete variable domain reads DGGITQSPKYLFRKEGQNVTLSCEQNLNHDAMYWYRQDPGQGLRLIYYSQIVNDFQKGDIAEGYSVSREKKESFPLTVTSAQKNPTAFYLCASSRDSNYGYTFGSGTRLTVV.

The gene calls are TRBV29-1 and TRBJ2-5, with D perhaps matching TRBD1 (6 bases). Per germline, CDR1 SQVTM and CDR2 ANQGSEA. Trimming shortened V by 5 bases and J by 5 bases, and 18 bases separated the two germline ends. This CDR3 comprises 14 residues. The CDR3 loop reads CSVLVAGDFETQYF. The CDR3 DNA is TGCAGCGTTTTGGTGGCAGGGGATTTCGAGACCCAGTACTTC.

Points on this clonotype: This sequence may be a read error, since a much larger clone differs from it by one base. The chain has TRBV6-9 and TRBJ2-5; the D gene is possibly TRBD1 (5 bases). Germline CDR1 reads MNHGY; CDR2 reads SVAAGI. The CDR3 has 15 amino acids. The CDR3 DNA sequence: TGTGCCAGCAGTTACTCCGGACATCCCCAAGAGGCCCAGTACTTC. This codes for CASSYSGHPQEAQYF.

This clonotype was counted at least ten times. The chain is built from TRBV11-2 and TRBJ2-2; unclear D gene. This CDR3 region has 13 residues. Germline lookup yields CDR1 SGHAT and CDR2 FQNNGV. Trimming pared 0 bases from V and 8 bases from J, leaving 7 bases between. The CDR3 protein is CASSLDRMGELFF. The CDR3 DNA reads TGTGCCAGCAGCTTAGATCGGATGGGGGAGCTGTTTTTT.

This clonotype was detected many times. The chain combines TRBV28 with TRBJ1-1; D is unclear. Germline V CDR1 and CDR2: MDHEN, SYDVKM. The CDR3 totals 15 residues. Trimming removed 2 bases from V and 1 base from J, with 11 bases in between. This CDR3 reads CASSLIGGPNTEAFF. In DNA form, the CDR3 reads TGTGCCAGCAGTTTAATAGGAGGGCCGAACACTGAAGCTTTCTTT.

The sample holds a few counts of this clonotype. V is TRBV6-4 and J is TRBJ2-7, with D perhaps matching TRBD2 (6 bases). Germline V gene data show CDR1 as MRHNA and CDR2 as SNTAGT. V was pared by 3 bases and J by 6 bases, with 30 bases between. CDR3 length: 19 residues. This chain's CDR3 is CASSENSSFINPLGGEQYF. CDR3 in DNA: TGTGCCAGCAGTGAAAATTCTAGTTTCATCAACCCACTCGGGGGCGAGCAGTACTTC.

This clonotype appeared many times. The chain couples TRBV6-2 or TRBV6-3 to TRBJ2-1, with D perhaps matching TRBD2 (5 bases). With 8 bases removed from V and 3 bases from J, the gap between germline ends came to 14 bases. CDR1 is MNHEY and CDR2 is SVGEGT in the germline V gene. The length of the CDR3 is 14 residues. The CDR3 reads CASSFGLLYNEQFF. CDR3 DNA: TGTGCCAGCTCTTTTGGACTTCTCTACAATGAGCAGTTCTTC.

This clonotype was picked up many times. This chain links TRBV10-3 with TRBJ1-5, with D uncertain. V was clipped by 3 bases and J by 0 bases, with 15 bases between them. Per germline, CDR1 ENHRY and CDR2 SYGVKD. The CDR3 sequence is 17 residues long. DNA for the CDR3: TGTGCCATCAGTGACGGGGAAAACAGCGATAGCAATCAGCCCCAGCATTTT. Protein sequence: CAISDGENSDSNQPQHF.

This clonotype was seen at least ten times. The V call is TRBV19, the J call TRBJ2-1, with 9 positions matching TRBD2. V gave up 10 bases and J gave up 14 bases; unmatched junction bases: 21. The CDR3 loop spans 15 amino acids. CDR1 is LNHDA, CDR2 SQIVND, per germline (reference sequence). The CDR3 nucleotides read TGTGCCACCAAACGGGGTAGCGGGAGACAGGAAGCGAAGTTCTTC. Its translation: CATKRGSGRQEAKFF.

This clonotype has a count of ten or more. The chain has TRBV12-3 or TRBV12-4 and TRBJ1-5; a weak D match, TRBD1 (5 bases). The V gene lost 6 bases and the J gene lost 5 bases, with 17 bases spanning the gap. This CDR3 is built from 15 residues. The CDR3 region has the DNA TGTGCCAGCAGCCCAATCACTGGGACCTATCAGCCCCAGCATTTT. Protein sequence: CASSPITGTYQPQHF.

This clonotype was picked up many times. The J gene is TRBJ2-1, the V gene TRBV14; possibly TRBD2 for D (6 bases). The CDR3 length is 19 residues. Looked up from germline, CDR1 is SGHDN and CDR2 is FVKESK. Trimming removed 1 base from V and 0 bases from J, with 19 bases in between. The CDR3 sequence: CASSQARGRADYSYNEQFF. The CDR3 region has the DNA TGTGCCAGCAGCCAAGCCCGGGGTAGGGCGGACTACTCCTACAATGAGCAGTTCTTC.

Ten or more counts support this clonotype. This sequence joins TRBV10-3 and TRBJ1-2, with D possibly being TRBD1 (6 bases). Germline assignment: CDR1 ENHRY and CDR2 SYGVKD. V lost 6 bases and J 9 bases, leaving 20 bases between the germline ends. The CDR3 has 14 residues. The CDR3 is CAIRGGRPLWSYTF. The CDR3 DNA reads as TGTGCCATCAGAGGGGGGCGGCCCCTTTGGAGCTACACCTTC.

This clonotype was seen many times. V and J are TRBV2 and TRBJ2-3; 7 bases fit TRBD1. V lost 6 bases and J lost 9; bases outside the gene matches: 9. Germline CDR1 reads SNHLY; CDR2 reads FYNNEI. The CDR3 is made up of 13 amino acids. The CDR3 region is CASRPLRDRTQYF. CDR3 nucleotide sequence: TGTGCCAGCAGGCCCCTCCGGGACAGAACGCAGTATTTT.

This clonotype was observed at least ten times. This chain links TRBV6-5 with TRBJ2-7; D gene uncertain. This CDR3 comprises 12 residues. Germline CDR1 MNHEY, CDR2 SVGAGI. Trimming pared 4 bases from V and 3 bases from J, leaving 7 bases between. The CDR3 spells CASSLQNYEQYF. The CDR3 DNA reads TGTGCCAGCAGTTTGCAGAACTACGAGCAGTACTTC.

This clonotype was seen repeatedly, ten times or more. CDR3 in amino acids: CASSITSGSGNEQFF. Here the CDR3 DNA reads TGTGCCAGCAGCATAACTAGCGGGAGCGGCAATGAGCAGTTCTTC. The gene calls are TRBV11-2 and TRBJ2-1, with TRBD2 identical over 11 bases. V was pared by 5 bases and J by 6 bases, with 6 bases of the junction left unmatched. Germline values: CDR1 SGHAT, CDR2 FQNNGV. There are 15 residues in the CDR3.